A single sample is the source of the 32 T cell receptor beta chains below, sequenced in a study of neoadjuvant anti-PD-1 for oral cavity cancer. Time point of the sample: after neoadjuvant nivolumab, at surgical resection. The repertoire was sequenced with immunoSEQ multiplex PCR; TCRdb's copy has only in-frame clones and lacks some. This table has over 65,000 clones, more than 75% appearing once. The sequenced sample was PBMCs, obtained after nivolumab (anti-PD-1) treatment. The receptors were sampled from a person aged 35-79 years with oral cavity squamous cell carcinoma.

This chain uses TRBV16 with TRBJ1-2; no reliable D call. V was cut by 3 bases and J by 4 bases, with 6 bases left in between. From germline, CDR1 is KGHSY and CDR2 FQNENV. CDR3 length equals 12 residues. CDR3 DNA sequence: TGTGCCAGCAGCCAGCAGGTCTATGGCTACACCTTC. As protein: CASSQQVYGYTF.

The chain uses TRBV5-1 and TRBJ2-1, with a possible D match to TRBD2 (5 bases). V lost 0 bases to trimming and J lost 8 bases, with 21 bases between them. The germline CDR1 and CDR2 sequences are SGHRS and YFSETQ. The CDR3 runs to 17 residues. CDR3 nucleotide sequence: TGCGCCAGCAGCTTGGCATCGGGGAGCGCGGGCCGGGATGAGCAGTTCTTC. The encoded protein is CASSLASGSAGRDEQFF.

V and J are TRBV19 and TRBJ2-4; 8 bases fit TRBD1. Germline assignment: CDR1 LNHDA and CDR2 SQIVND (reference sequence). This CDR3 has 15 residues. J was trimmed by 2 bases and V by 6 bases; bases with no gene match: 6. CDR3 sequence reads: CASSEGTGTKNIQYF. The CDR3 coding sequence is TGTGCCAGTAGCGAAGGGACAGGAACCAAAAACATTCAGTACTTC.

Of note for this clone: In the same sample, other DNA sequences code for this CDR3. This rearrangement joins TRBV5-1 to TRBJ2-3; 11 bases agree with TRBD2. CDR3 length equals 15 residues. Germline V gene lookup returns CDR1 SGHRS and CDR2 YFSETQ. The J segment lost 3 bases and the V segment lost 0 bases, leaving 0 bases of the junction unmatched. The CDR3 is CASSLGLAGTDTQYF. In DNA, the CDR3 is TGCGCCAGCAGCTTGGGACTAGCGGGAACAGATACGCAGTATTTT.

This chain links TRBV7-9 with TRBJ1-1, with D unclear. V was cut by 4 bases and J by 1 base, with 10 bases left in between. Germline V gene lookup returns CDR1 SEHNR and CDR2 FQNEAQ (reference sequence). The CDR3 spans 14 residues. CDR3 region: CASSWAESNTEAFF. CDR3 nucleotide sequence: TGTGCCAGCAGCTGGGCCGAATCGAACACTGAAGCTTTCTTT.

V and J are TRBV11-2 and TRBJ1-1; no definite D call. V was cut by 3 bases and J by 2 bases, with 10 bases left in between. This CDR3 has 14 amino acids. Germline V gene data show CDR1 as SGHAT and CDR2 as FQNNGV. DNA of the CDR3: TGTGCCAGCAGCTTTTTGGCGGGAAACACTGAAGCTTTCTTT. Protein: CASSFLAGNTEAFF.

V usage is TRBV5-1 and J usage is TRBJ1-3; TRBD1 matches 8 bases. The junction had 2 bases not matched to a gene; V was cut back by 0 bases and J by 3 bases. Germline-derived CDR1 and CDR2 are SGHRS and YFSETQ. The CDR3 totals 15 residues. The CDR3 is CASSLDTGGGNTIYF. CDR3 coding DNA: TGCGCCAGCAGCTTGGATACAGGGGGTGGAAACACCATATATTTT.

The chain recombines TRBV7-8 with TRBJ1-2; D not certain. Germline assignment: CDR1 SGHVS and CDR2 FQNEAQ. CDR3 length equals 16 residues. V was pared by 5 bases and J by 4 bases, with 20 bases between. The CDR3 sequence is CASSLGTIGSTYGYTF. The CDR3 coding sequence is TGTGCCAGCAGCCTCGGAACAATAGGGTCAACCTATGGCTACACCTTC.

The J gene is TRBJ2-6, the V gene TRBV19, with TRBD1 matching 7 bases. The CDR3 consists of 16 residues. The V and J ends lost 7 bases and 3 bases, in that order; junction bases with no gene match: 9. CDR1 and CDR2 from the germline V gene are LNHDA and SQIVND (reference sequence). CDR3: CASNHLGGYGANVLTF. The CDR3 nucleotides are TGTGCCAGTAACCACCTAGGGGGCTATGGGGCCAACGTCCTGACTTTC.

V is TRBV29-1 and J is TRBJ2-7; D remains ambiguous. CDR1 SQVTM and CDR2 ANQGSEA come from the germline V gene. The CDR3 sequence is 12 residues long. Trimming removed 4 bases from V and 5 bases from J, with 12 bases in between. Here the CDR3 DNA reads TGCAGCGTTGGCTCCTCAGAGAACGAGCAGTACTTC. It yields the protein CSVGSSENEQYF.

V is TRBV19 and J is TRBJ1-5; no reliable D call. Between the trimmed V and J ends, which lost 4 bases and 0 bases, there was a span of 7 bases. Germline CDR1 reads LNHDA; CDR2 reads SQIVND (reference sequence). CDR3 length: 14 residues. The CDR3 region is CASSTIGSNQPQHF. The CDR3 region has the DNA TGTGCCAGTAGTACAATTGGTAGCAATCAGCCCCAGCATTTT.

The rearrangement joins TRBV19 to TRBJ2-2; D may correspond to TRBD1 or TRBD2 (5 bases each). Germline CDR1 LNHDA, CDR2 SQIVND (reference sequence). This CDR3 is 15 amino acids long. Trimming pared 1 base from V and 1 base from J, leaving 7 bases between. The CDR3 DNA sequence: TGTGCCAGTAGTATAGGGGGGAGGAACACCGGGGAGCTGTTTTTT. The encoded protein is CASSIGGRNTGELFF.

The chain is built from TRBV7-6 and TRBJ2-1; 8 nucleotides match TRBD1. Germline loops: CDR1 SGHVS, CDR2 FNYEAQ. This CDR3 has 15 residues. Trimming removed 5 bases from V and 2 bases from J; junction bases left unmatched: 5. The CDR3 loop reads CASSLGQGTYNEQFF. The CDR3 nucleotides read TGTGCCAGCAGCCTCGGACAGGGAACCTACAATGAGCAGTTCTTC. The full variable domain, rest sourced from reference TRBV7-6 and TRBJ2-1, is GAGVSQSPRYKVTKRGQDVALRCDPISGHVSLYWYRQALGQGPEFLTYFNYEAQQDKSGLPNDRFSAERPEGSISTLTIQRTEQRDSAMYRCASSLGQGTYNEQFFGPGTRLTVL.

V gene TRBV7-8 combines with J gene TRBJ2-5; maybe TRBD2 (5 bases). V lost 0 bases, J lost 7 bases, and 12 bases lay in between. The CDR3 runs 14 residues. Germline-derived CDR1 and CDR2 are SGHVS and FQNEAQ. The DNA of the CDR3 is TGTGCCAGCAGCTTAGCGCAGATTCGGGGGACCCAGTACTTC. Its protein product is CASSLAQIRGTQYF.

The chain joins TRBV7-6 to TRBJ2-7, with D possibly being TRBD1 (5 bases). This CDR3 comprises 14 residues. CDR1 and CDR2 (germline): SGHVS, FNYEAQ. Trimming removed 2 bases at V and 4 bases at J, with 12 bases between. CDR3 protein: CASSLPGASYEQYF. CDR3 bases: TGTGCCAGCAGCTTACCTGGGGCCAGTTACGAGCAGTACTTC.

As for this clone: One end of the junction does not line up with germline, which may come from a read error. The rearrangement links TRBV11-2 to TRBJ1-1; D is possibly TRBD1 (6 bases). The V gene's germline CDR1 is SGHAT and CDR2 FQNNGV. The CDR3 is 17 amino acids. CDR3 DNA: TGTGCCAGCAGCTTAAGGAGCGCGGGGGGCGGGAGCACTGAAGCTTTTTTT. Amino acids: CASSLRSAGGGSTEAFF.

This chain connects TRBV28 to TRBJ1-1; 7 nucleotides align to TRBD1. V gave up 6 bases and J gave up 1 base; unmatched junction bases: 5. The germline gives CDR1 MDHEN, CDR2 SYDVKM. CDR3 length: 14 amino acids. DNA of the CDR3: TGTGCCAGCAGGTTAGGGACAGCGAACACTGAAGCTTTCTTT. Protein: CASRLGTANTEAFF.

The V gene is TRBV10-2, the J gene TRBJ1-2; perhaps TRBD1 as D (6 bases). Germline values: CDR1 WSHSY, CDR2 SAAADI. The CDR3 length is 13 residues. Trimming shortened V by 2 bases and J by 5 bases, and 9 bases separated the two germline ends. CDR3 sequence: CASSEHREYGYTF. In DNA, the CDR3 is TGCGCCAGCAGTGAGCACAGGGAATATGGCTACACCTTC.

The genes are TRBV6-1 and TRBJ2-1; 10 positions agree with TRBD1. V shed 3 bases, J shed 5 bases, and the junction held 4 bases outside the gene matches. CDR1 is MNHNS, CDR2 SASEGT, per germline. This CDR3 spans 15 amino acids. The CDR3 sequence: CASSDWTGGHNEQFF. In DNA form, the CDR3 reads TGTGCCAGCAGTGACTGGACAGGGGGACACAATGAGCAGTTCTTC.

Only one count was recorded for this clone. J is TRBJ2-7 and V is TRBV9; D is uncertain. From germline, CDR1 is SGDLS and CDR2 YYNGEE. Deletions cut 0 bases from V and 0 bases from J, with 7 bases between. This CDR3 has 14 residues. CDR3 bases: TGTGCCAGCAGCGTAGGGGCATACTCCTACGAGCAGTACTTC. It translates to CASSVGAYSYEQYF.

This chain connects TRBV11-1 to TRBJ2-4; D remains unclear. V lost 1 base and J 5 bases, leaving 6 bases between the germline ends. The germline V gene has CDR1 SGHAT and CDR2 FQDESV (reference sequence). This CDR3 spans 13 amino acids. Here the CDR3 reads CASSLDSQNIQYF. CDR3 nucleotide sequence: TGTGCCAGCAGCTTAGACAGTCAAAACATTCAGTACTTC. The complete variable domain, with remaining parts taken from reference TRBV11-1 and TRBJ2-4, reads EAEVAQSPRYKITEKSQAVAFWCDPISGHATLYWYRQILGQGPELLVQFQDESVVDDSQLPKDRFSAERLKGVDSTLKIQPAELGDSAMYLCASSLDSQNIQYFGAGTRLSVL.

This clone was picked up one time. V gene TRBV6-1 combines with J gene TRBJ1-5; D ambiguous. CDR1 MNHNS and CDR2 SASEGT come from the germline V gene. With 6 bases removed from V and 2 bases from J, the gap between germline ends came to 11 bases. The CDR3 spans 14 residues. CDR3: CASRKDLGNQPQHF. The CDR3 DNA sequence: TGTGCCAGCAGGAAAGATTTAGGCAATCAGCCCCAGCATTTT.

The chain combines TRBV7-3 with TRBJ2-5; D may be TRBD1 (5 bases). CDR1 SGHTA and CDR2 FQGTGA come from the germline V gene. CDR3 size: 17 residues. V was pared by 0 bases and J by 0 bases, with 14 bases between. The CDR3, as DNA: TGTGCCAGCAGCTTAACCGGCGCAGGGCGGTACCAAGAGACCCAGTACTTC. Translated: CASSLTGAGRYQETQYF.

This chain links TRBV19 with TRBJ2-7, with 7 positions matching TRBD2. The V segment lost 5 bases and the J segment 0 bases; nucleotides outside the gene matches: 10. The CDR3 is 16 amino acids. Germline values: CDR1 LNHDA, CDR2 SQIVND (reference sequence). Written as DNA, the CDR3 is TGTGCCAGTAGTCCCTCTAGCGGACTGAGCTCCTACGAGCAGTACTTC. The encoded protein is CASSPSSGLSSYEQYF.

The chain is built from TRBV6-4 and TRBJ2-2; D is undetermined. CDR1 is MRHNA, CDR2 SNTAGT, per germline. The CDR3 runs to 14 residues. The V and J ends lost 4 bases and 7 bases respectively, with 13 bases between them. In DNA form, the CDR3 reads TGTGCCAGCAGTGCGGGTTCGGGCTTCGGGGAGCTGTTTTTT. Translating gives CASSAGSGFGELFF.

The CDR3 DNA is TGTGCCAGCAGTGAAGGTCCGCTGAGCAATCAGCCCCAGCATTTT. This encodes CASSEGPLSNQPQHF. The rearrangement joins TRBV6-1 to TRBJ1-5; unclear D gene. This CDR3 has 15 residues. From germline, CDR1 is MNHNS and CDR2 SASEGT. V was trimmed by 1 base and J by 1 base, leaving 8 bases between them.

The gene calls are TRBV28 and TRBJ1-1; perhaps TRBD1 as D (6 bases). Germline V lookup: CDR1 MDHEN, CDR2 SYDVKM. There are 15 residues in the CDR3. Trimming took 5 bases from V and 0 from J, leaving 13 bases between them. CDR3 loop: CASSGPGHMNTEAFF. The CDR3 DNA follows: TGTGCCAGCAGTGGCCCGGGACACATGAACACTGAAGCTTTCTTT.

This clone occurred once. The V and J genes are TRBV5-6 and TRBJ1-1; D remains unclear. Germline loops: CDR1 SGHDT, CDR2 YYEEEE. V gave up 2 bases and J gave up 2 bases, with 10 bases separating them. There are 14 residues in the CDR3. The CDR3 here is CASSFWVDNTEAFF. DNA of the CDR3: TGTGCCAGCAGCTTTTGGGTGGACAACACTGAAGCTTTCTTT.

V is TRBV30 and J is TRBJ2-2; 9 bases are a match to TRBD1. The length of the CDR3 is 16 residues. From germline, CDR1 is GTSNPN and CDR2 SVGIG (reference sequence). Trimming took 4 bases from V and 6 from J; bases not matched to a gene: 12. Here the CDR3 reads CAWNTGGAESAGELFF. The CDR3 DNA follows: TGTGCCTGGAACACAGGGGGCGCGGAGAGCGCCGGGGAGCTGTTTTTT.

This rearrangement joins TRBV21-1 to TRBJ1-5. TRBV21-1 is flagged as a pseudogene. There are 13 residues in the CDR3. Here the CDR3 reads CASTPPGDQPQHF. As DNA, the CDR3 is TGTGCCAGCACCCCCCCTGGGGATCAGCCCCAGCATTTT.

This chain's CDR3 is CASSLTSYGYTF. The CDR3 DNA follows: TGTGCCAGCAGTTTGACCAGCTATGGCTACACCTTC. V gene TRBV28 combines with J gene TRBJ1-2; no definite D call. This CDR3 contains 12 residues. Looked up from germline, CDR1 is MDHEN and CDR2 is SYDVKM. V lost 3 bases and J lost 4, with 6 bases in between.

J is TRBJ1-5 and V is TRBV19; D is perhaps TRBD1 (6 bases). The germline gives CDR1 LNHDA, CDR2 SQIVND (reference sequence). Trimming pared 5 bases from V and 0 bases from J, leaving 20 bases between. The CDR3 loop spans 18 amino acids. The CDR3 loop is CASSALQGTAYSNQPQHF. CDR3 DNA: TGTGCCAGTAGTGCCCTACAGGGAACCGCTTATAGCAATCAGCCCCAGCATTTT.